The clone carrying this T cell receptor beta chain turned up a few times. At one boundary the junction diverges from the germline segment, which might be a read error. This entry belongs to a study of blood T cell repertoires in COVID-19. Study context: Spain, Italy and the United States supplied samples that represented acute and convalescent COVID-19.

Assay used: immunoSEQ multiplex PCR; TCRdb lists only in-frame clones, some missing. The repertoire holds hundreds of thousands of clones, with 88% as singletons. The CDR3 sequence is 17 residues long. Germline lookup yields CDR1 PRHDT and CDR2 FYEKMQ (reference sequence). The clonotype comes from a woman between 55 and 75 years old in a cohort exposed to, infected with or recovered from COVID-19 (not recorded which). V and J are TRBV13 and TRBJ2-2; 7 nucleotides match TRBD2. Specimen: PBMCs or T cells enriched from blood (not recorded which). CDR3 coding DNA: TGTGCCAGCAGTTTAGCCGAAACTAGCGCCTACACCGGGGAGCTGTTTTTT. Encoded protein: CASSLAETSAYTGELFF.